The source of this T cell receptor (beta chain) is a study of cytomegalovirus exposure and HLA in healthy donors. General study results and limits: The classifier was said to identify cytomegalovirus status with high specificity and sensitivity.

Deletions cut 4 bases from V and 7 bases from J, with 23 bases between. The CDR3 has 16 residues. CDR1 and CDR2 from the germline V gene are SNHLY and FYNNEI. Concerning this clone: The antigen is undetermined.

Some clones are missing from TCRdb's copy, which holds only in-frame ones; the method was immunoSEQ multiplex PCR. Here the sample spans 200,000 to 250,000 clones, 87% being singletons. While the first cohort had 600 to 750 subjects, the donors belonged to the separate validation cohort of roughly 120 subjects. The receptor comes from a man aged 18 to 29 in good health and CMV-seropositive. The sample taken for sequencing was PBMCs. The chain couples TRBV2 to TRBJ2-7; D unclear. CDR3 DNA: TGTGCCAGCAGTGGCCATGTGACGCCATCGTTGGGGGAGCAGTACTTC. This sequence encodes CASSGHVTPSLGEQYF. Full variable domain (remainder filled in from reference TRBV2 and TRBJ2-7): EPEVTQTPSHQVTQMGQEVILRCVPISNHLYFYWYRQILGQKVEFLVSFYNNEISEKSEIFDDQFSVERPDGSNFTLKIRSTKLEDSAMYFCASSGHVTPSLGEQYFGPGTRLTVT.